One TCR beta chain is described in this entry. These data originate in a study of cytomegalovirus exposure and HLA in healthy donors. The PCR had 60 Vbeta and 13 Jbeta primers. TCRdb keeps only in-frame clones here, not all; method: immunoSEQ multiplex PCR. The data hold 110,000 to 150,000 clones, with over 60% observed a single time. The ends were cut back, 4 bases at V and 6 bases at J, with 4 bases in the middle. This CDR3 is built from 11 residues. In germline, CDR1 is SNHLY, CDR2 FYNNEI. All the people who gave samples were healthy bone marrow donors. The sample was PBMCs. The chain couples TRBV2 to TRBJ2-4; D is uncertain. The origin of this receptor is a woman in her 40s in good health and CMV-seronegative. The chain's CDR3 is CASSAGNIQYF. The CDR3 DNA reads TGTGCCAGCAGTGCGGGAAACATTCAGTACTTC.